A single sample is the source of the 28 T cell receptor beta chains below, sequenced in a study of brain T cells in children with intractable seizures. Noted time point: blood from clinic visit 5 months post-surgery; TSC patient then seizure free. Libraries were prepared by immunoSEQ multiplex PCR; TCRdb keeps only in-frame clonotypes and omits some of them. The sample has a few hundred thousand clones; nearly 95% are singletons. This material consisted of peripheral blood, taken approximately 5 months after surgery. The receptor source for this set is a boy under two years old with tuberous sclerosis and intractable seizures.

The rearrangement links TRBV9 to TRBJ1-3; no firm D call. This CDR3 is built from 17 residues. Germline V gene sequence: CDR1 SGDLS, CDR2 YYNGEE. V was shortened by 4 bases and J by 0 bases, with 17 bases between the two germline ends. CDR3 in amino acids: CASSPNRPAGSGNTIYF. The CDR3 nucleotides read TGTGCCAGCAGCCCGAACCGACCAGCCGGCTCTGGAAACACCATATATTTT.

J is TRBJ2-1 and V is TRBV6-5, with 8 bases lining up with TRBD1. Germline V lookup: CDR1 MNHEY, CDR2 SVGAGI. V was clipped by 6 bases and J by 6 bases; unmatched bases: 10. This CDR3 is 15 amino acids long. Here the CDR3 DNA reads TGTGCCAGCAGCCACCCCCGGACAGGGATCAATGAGCAGTTCTTC. Translating gives CASSHPRTGINEQFF.

The rearrangement links TRBV19 to TRBJ2-1, with D possibly matching TRBD2 (5 bases). The CDR3 extends over 16 amino acids. Germline V lookup: CDR1 LNHDA, CDR2 SQIVND (reference sequence). Trimming left V 9 bases short and J 2 bases short, with 20 bases between. This chain's CDR3 is CASEPTGTTTYNEQFF. CDR3 nucleotide sequence: TGTGCCAGCGAGCCTACCGGAACGACTACCTACAATGAGCAGTTCTTC.

This clone was counted only a few times. The V gene is TRBV10-3, the J gene TRBJ1-5, with a weak D call TRBD1 (5 bases). The germline V and J ends were trimmed by 1 base and 4 bases, with 11 bases remaining between them. CDR1 ENHRY and CDR2 SYGVKD come from the germline V gene. The CDR3 has 15 amino acids. CDR3 sequence reads: CAISEWQGLNQPQHF. The CDR3 nucleotides read TGTGCCATCAGTGAGTGGCAGGGCCTAAATCAGCCCCAGCATTTT.

This chain connects TRBV11-2 to TRBJ1-2; D might be TRBD1 (5 bases). The CDR3 has 14 residues. Germline V lookup: CDR1 SGHAT, CDR2 FQNNGV. V was trimmed by 4 bases and J by 5 bases, leaving 14 bases between them. CDR3 DNA sequence: TGTGCCAGCAGCTCGAGCCCGGCAGGGTATGGCTACACCTTC. It yields the protein CASSSSPAGYGYTF.

The chain is built from TRBV2 and TRBJ2-1, with D perhaps TRBD2 (6 bases). The germline V gene has CDR1 SNHLY and CDR2 FYNNEI. The CDR3 sequence is 15 residues long. V was shortened by 2 bases and J by 2 bases, with 10 bases between the two germline ends. The CDR3 spells CASSERDLPYNEQFF. The DNA for the CDR3 is TGTGCCAGCAGTGAACGGGACTTACCCTACAATGAGCAGTTCTTC.

The chain uses TRBV6-1 and TRBJ2-7, with TRBD2 as a possible D gene (5 bases). The CDR3 totals 17 residues. The ends were cut back, 3 bases at V and 5 bases at J, with 23 bases in the middle. The germline CDR1 and CDR2 sequences are MNHNS and SASEGT. The CDR3 bases are TGTGCCAGCAGTGACCCGTTGAGGAGGTCCCTTCGGCACGAGCAGTACTTC. Translated, it gives CASSDPLRRSLRHEQYF.

The CDR3: CASSLQGPLGDTQYF. The CDR3, as DNA: TGTGCCAGCAGCTTACAGGGCCCTTTGGGGGATACGCAGTATTTT. The chain joins TRBV5-4 to TRBJ2-3; D is perhaps TRBD1 (6 bases). Trimming removed 2 bases from V and 6 bases from J, with 16 bases in between. The CDR3 covers 15 residues. Germline CDR1 is SGHNT and CDR2 is YYREEE (reference sequence).

The rearrangement uses TRBV13 and TRBJ1-4; 7 nucleotides match TRBD1. The CDR3 contains 16 residues. Trimming took 5 bases from V and 3 from J; bases not matched to a gene: 9. Germline V CDR1 and CDR2: PRHDT, FYEKMQ (reference sequence). The CDR3 protein is CASSVRQGSANEKLFF. In DNA, the CDR3 is TGTGCCAGCAGCGTCCGACAGGGTTCAGCTAATGAAAAACTGTTTTTT.

The chain couples TRBV5-6 to TRBJ2-5; 8 nucleotides line up with TRBD2. Per the germline V gene, CDR1 is SGHDT and CDR2 is YYEEEE. V lost 3 bases and J lost 5; bases outside the gene matches: 15. The CDR3 spans 17 residues. The CDR3, as DNA: TGTGCCAGCAGCTCAACCATCCGAAAGCGGGGGCAGGAGACCCAGTACTTC. Its translation is CASSSTIRKRGQETQYF.

V gene TRBV18 combines with J gene TRBJ1-2; the D is unclear. The germline V gene encodes CDR1 KGHSH and CDR2 LQKENI. The CDR3 covers 13 residues. V lost 3 bases and J 6 bases, leaving 11 bases between the germline ends. The CDR3 loop is CASSPDVVNGYTF. Here the CDR3 DNA reads TGTGCCAGCTCACCGGACGTCGTCAATGGCTACACCTTC.

J is TRBJ2-7 and V is TRBV3-1 (or the pseudogene TRBV3-2); no definite D call. The CDR3 loop spans 13 amino acids. V gave up 5 bases and J gave up 6 bases, with 14 bases separating them. CDR1 and CDR2 from the germline V gene are LGHDT and YNNKEL (reference sequence). The DNA for the CDR3 is TGTGCCAGCAGCGGCGGATTTACGAGCGAGCAGTACTTC. Its protein is CASSGGFTSEQYF.

The rearrangement uses TRBV7-2 and TRBJ1-2; 10 bases line up with TRBD1. In germline, CDR1 is SGHTA, CDR2 FQGNSA. Trimming removed 1 base from V and 7 bases from J; junction bases left unmatched: 6. The CDR3 is made up of 15 amino acids. The CDR3: CASSLGPTGGGGYTF. In DNA form, the CDR3 reads TGTGCCAGCAGCTTAGGCCCGACAGGGGGCGGTGGCTACACCTTC.

The rearrangement uses TRBV7-9 and TRBJ2-7, with 8 bases that match TRBD2. V shed 5 bases and J 3 bases; nucleotides not matched to a gene: 15. Germline lookup yields CDR1 SEHNR and CDR2 FQNEAQ (reference sequence). The CDR3 totals 17 residues. The CDR3 sequence: CASSTPAGASLLYEQYF. Here the CDR3 DNA reads TGTGCCAGCAGCACCCCAGCGGGAGCAAGCTTACTCTACGAGCAGTACTTC.

The chain employs TRBV5-1 and TRBJ1-2; the D gene is possibly TRBD1 (5 bases). The CDR3 contains 14 residues. V dropped 1 base and J dropped 3 bases, with 10 bases sitting between them. Germline V gene data show CDR1 as SGHRS and CDR2 as YFSETQ. The CDR3 DNA is TGCGCCAGCAGCTTGATGGGGGTCCACTATGGCTACACCTTC. It specifies CASSLMGVHYGYTF.

The V gene is TRBV19, the J gene TRBJ1-1; possibly TRBD1 for D (5 bases). Germline V CDR1 and CDR2: LNHDA, SQIVND (reference sequence). Trimming took off 5 bases at V and 7 bases at J, with 11 bases between the two ends. The CDR3 has 12 amino acids. As DNA, the CDR3 is TGTGCCAGTAGTGTCAGGGCAGGTGAAGCTTTCTTT. Protein: CASSVRAGEAFF.

The V call is TRBV10-3, the J call TRBJ2-3; D is ambiguous. The V end was cut by 3 bases, the J end by 4 bases, with 5 bases between. Germline V gene lookup returns CDR1 ENHRY and CDR2 SYGVKD. This CDR3 spans 12 amino acids. CDR3 residues: CAISDGADTQYF. The DNA of the CDR3 is TGTGCCATCAGTGATGGGGCAGATACGCAGTATTTT.

The chain is built from TRBV14 and TRBJ1-2, with TRBD1 as a possible D gene (6 bases). There are 13 residues in the CDR3. The germline V gene encodes CDR1 SGHDN and CDR2 FVKESK. V was cut by 3 bases and J by 6 bases, with 11 bases left in between. This chain's CDR3 is CASSQSGVDGYTF. CDR3 nucleotide sequence: TGTGCCAGCAGCCAGTCAGGGGTGGATGGCTACACCTTC.

V and J are TRBV3-1 (or the pseudogene TRBV3-2) and TRBJ2-7; D gene uncertain. The CDR3 sequence is 13 residues long. Trimming stripped 6 bases from V and 2 bases from J, with 11 bases between. Germline CDR1 is LGHDT and CDR2 is YNNKEL (reference sequence). CDR3 in amino acids: CASRSKLAYEQYF. CDR3 nucleotides: TGTGCCAGCAGAAGCAAATTGGCCTACGAGCAGTACTTC.

This chain uses TRBV18 with TRBJ2-5, with 7 bases aligning to TRBD1. The CDR3 totals 15 residues. The V gene's germline CDR1 is KGHSH and CDR2 LQKENI. J was trimmed by 5 bases and V by 5 bases; bases with no gene match: 11. The CDR3 DNA sequence: TGTGCCAGCTCAGAATCCAGGGGGTATGTGGAGACCCAGTACTTC. Protein product: CASSESRGYVETQYF.

On this clone: Relative to the germline gene, one junction end is altered; a read error may explain this. The V gene is TRBV28, the J gene TRBJ1-2; D ambiguous. Germline CDR1 MDHEN, CDR2 SYDVKM. This CDR3 region has 13 residues. The CDR3 DNA reads as TGTGCCAGCAGTTTATGGGGTAACCATGGCTACACCTTC. The encoded protein is CASSLWGNHGYTF.

The rearrangement uses TRBV3-1 (or the pseudogene TRBV3-2) and TRBJ2-1; 13 bases line up with TRBD2. CDR1 and CDR2 from the germline V gene are LGHDT and YNNKEL (reference sequence). This CDR3 region has 20 residues. Trimming cost V 2 bases and J 6 bases; bases outside gene matches: 16. The CDR3, as DNA: TGTGCCAGCAGCCAAACTCCCTCCTCCACTAGCGGGAGGGCCTCCAATGAGCAGTTCTTC. Translating gives CASSQTPSSTSGRASNEQFF.

This chain joins TRBV10-3 and TRBJ1-1; a possible D gene is TRBD1 (6 bases). Trimming removed 8 bases from V and 3 bases from J, with 13 bases in between. CDR3 size: 13 residues. Germline loops: CDR1 ENHRY, CDR2 SYGVKD. This CDR3 is CAIGPGAYTEAFF. The CDR3 nucleotides read TGTGCCATCGGGCCGGGGGCATACACTGAAGCTTTCTTT.

This chain joins TRBV30 and TRBJ2-1; 8 bases line up with TRBD2. Germline values: CDR1 GTSNPN, CDR2 SVGIG (reference sequence). The junction had 4 bases not matched to a gene; V was cut back by 0 bases and J by 0 bases. This CDR3 spans 16 amino acids. The CDR3 loop reads CAWSVYGRVSYNEQFF. The CDR3 nucleotides read TGTGCCTGGAGTGTATACGGGAGGGTCTCCTACAATGAGCAGTTCTTC.

The chain employs TRBV4-1 and TRBJ2-3; D is uncertain. Germline CDR1 MGHRA, CDR2 YSYEKL. This CDR3 spans 11 amino acids. Trimming stripped 4 bases from V and 1 base from J, with 0 bases between. The DNA for the CDR3 is TGCGCCAGCAGCCGCACAGATACGCAGTATTTT. Its protein is CASSRTDTQYF.

About this clone: Other DNA sequences in the same sample also yield this CDR3. This chain connects TRBV6-1 to TRBJ2-7; D gene ambiguous. This CDR3 contains 16 residues. The germline gives CDR1 MNHNS, CDR2 SASEGT. The V gene lost 0 bases and the J gene lost 6 bases, with 18 bases spanning the gap. In nucleotides, the CDR3 is TGTGCCAGCAGTGAAGCTATCCCCCCGGAATCCGCCGAGCAGTACTTC. It specifies CASSEAIPPESAEQYF.

This sequence joins TRBV19 and TRBJ2-5; D call uncertain. Trimming cost V 5 bases and J 2 bases, with 9 bases left between them. Germline loops: CDR1 LNHDA, CDR2 SQIVND (reference sequence). This CDR3 spans 13 amino acids. The CDR3 DNA follows: TGTGCCAGTAGTGGACGGCTACAAGAGACCCAGTACTTC. Translated, it gives CASSGRLQETQYF.

This clone was detected once. The chain is built from TRBV25-1 and TRBJ1-4; 10 positions match TRBD1. Germline assignment: CDR1 MGHDK and CDR2 SYGVNS. The trim removed 6 bases at V and 7 bases at J, leaving 5 bases unmatched. This CDR3 spans 14 amino acids. The DNA of the CDR3 is TGTGCCAGCAGGGGGACAGGGGTAAGTGAAAAACTGTTTTTT. Translated: CASRGTGVSEKLFF.